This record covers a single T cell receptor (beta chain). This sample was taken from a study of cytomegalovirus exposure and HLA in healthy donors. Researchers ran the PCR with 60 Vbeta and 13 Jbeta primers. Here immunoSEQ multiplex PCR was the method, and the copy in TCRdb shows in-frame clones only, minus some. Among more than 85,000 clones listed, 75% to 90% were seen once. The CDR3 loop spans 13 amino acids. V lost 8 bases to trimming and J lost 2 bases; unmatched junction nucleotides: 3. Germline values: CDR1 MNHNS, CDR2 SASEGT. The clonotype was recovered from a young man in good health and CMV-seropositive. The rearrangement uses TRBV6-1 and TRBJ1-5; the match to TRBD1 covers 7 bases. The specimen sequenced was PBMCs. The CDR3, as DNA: TGTGCCAGCGGGACAGAGGGCAATCAGCCCCAGCATTTT. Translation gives CASGTEGNQPQHF.